One sample yielded the 4 T cell receptor beta chains listed below, sequenced in a study of CD8 T cells in ankylosing spondylitis (dated by TCRdb to between 2016 and 2019). The study at large found these results: A TCR beta motif made up of seven or eight highly homologous amino acid variants appeared to be characteristic of blood from ankylosing spondylitis patients.

These receptors lack a known antigen. Libraries were built with 5' RACE. The run used an Illumina HiSeq 2500. TCRdb's own reprocessing of the public reads used fastp at Q25 and MiXCR and kept productive beta chains. Every CDR3 protein is listed once, alongside the most common genes and DNA of its rows. This sample lists about 440,000 distinct CDR3 sequences; over 15% were detected once. The ten largest clones add up to approximately 1% of the sample. Sequencing used blood, either unsorted or a sorted T cell fraction (not recorded which). The receptors were gathered from a male donor with ankylosing spondylitis.

This chain uses TRBV7-2 with TRBJ2-7, with D tentatively TRBD2 (5 bases). Looked up from germline, CDR1 is SGHTA and CDR2 is FQGNSA. Trimming stripped 4 bases from V and 4 bases from J, with 8 bases between. This CDR3 is built from 12 residues. This chain's CDR3 is CASSSSGYEQYF. CDR3 bases: TGTGCCAGCAGCTCCAGCGGTTACGAGCAGTACTTC.

CDR3 DNA sequence: TGCAGTGCGCAGCCGGGCCGCTGGATAACAGATACGCAGTATTTT. Translating gives CSAQPGRWITDTQYF. V is TRBV20-1 and J is TRBJ2-3; D is uncertain. CDR1 and CDR2 from the germline V gene are DFQATT and SNEGSKA (reference sequence). This CDR3 comprises 15 residues. V lost 6 bases to trimming and J lost 3 bases, with 19 bases between them.

This clonotype was counted ten times or more. This chain uses TRBV4-1 with TRBJ1-5, with D uncertain. The germline V gene has CDR1 MGHRA and CDR2 YSYEKL. Trimming cost V 0 bases and J 4 bases, with 10 bases left between them. CDR3 length equals 15 residues. The CDR3 loop reads CASSQEAGGNQPQHF. CDR3 in DNA: TGCGCCAGCAGCCAAGAGGCGGGAGGTAATCAGCCCCAGCATTTT.

The chain is built from TRBV27 and TRBJ1-1, with TRBD1 as a possible D gene (5 bases). The germline V and J ends were trimmed by 2 bases and 8 bases, with 12 bases remaining between them. The CDR3 extends over 13 amino acids. Germline V gene sequence: CDR1 MNHEY, CDR2 SMNVEV (reference sequence). The CDR3 DNA reads as TGTGCCAGCAGTTTACTTCGGGGCGCAGAAGCTTTCTTT. The encoded protein is CASSLLRGAEAFF.